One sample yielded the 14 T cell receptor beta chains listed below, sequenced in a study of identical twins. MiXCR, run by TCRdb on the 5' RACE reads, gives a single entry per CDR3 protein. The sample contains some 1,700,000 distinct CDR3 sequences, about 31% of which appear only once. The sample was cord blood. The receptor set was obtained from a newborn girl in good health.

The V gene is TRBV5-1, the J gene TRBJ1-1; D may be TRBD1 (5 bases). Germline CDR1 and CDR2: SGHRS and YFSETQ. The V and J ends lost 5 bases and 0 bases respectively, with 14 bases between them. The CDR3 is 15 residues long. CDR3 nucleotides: TGCGCCAGCAGGTACCAGGGTCTCCTGAACACTGAAGCTTTCTTT. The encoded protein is CASRYQGLLNTEAFF.

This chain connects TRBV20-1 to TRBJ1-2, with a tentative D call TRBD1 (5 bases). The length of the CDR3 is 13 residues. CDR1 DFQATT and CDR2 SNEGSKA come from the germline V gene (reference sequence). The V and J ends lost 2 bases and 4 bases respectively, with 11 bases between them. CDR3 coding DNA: TGCAGTGCTAGATCTGACAGCCTCTATGGCTACACCTTC. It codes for CSARSDSLYGYTF.

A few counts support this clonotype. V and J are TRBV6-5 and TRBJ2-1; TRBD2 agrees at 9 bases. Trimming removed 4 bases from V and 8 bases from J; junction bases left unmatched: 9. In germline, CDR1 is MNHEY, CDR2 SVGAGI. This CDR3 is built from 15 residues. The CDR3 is CASSFGGRAADEQFF. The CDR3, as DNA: TGTGCCAGCAGTTTCGGCGGGAGGGCCGCAGATGAGCAGTTCTTC.

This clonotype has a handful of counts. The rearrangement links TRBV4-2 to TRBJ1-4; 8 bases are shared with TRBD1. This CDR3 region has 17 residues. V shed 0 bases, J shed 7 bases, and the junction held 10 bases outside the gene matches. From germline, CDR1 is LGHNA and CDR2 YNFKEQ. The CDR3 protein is CASSQDFTGGNSEKLFF. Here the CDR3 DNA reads TGTGCCAGCAGCCAAGATTTCACAGGGGGGAACTCTGAAAAACTGTTTTTT.

The CDR3 DNA follows: TGTGCCAGCAGCCCACCGACTAGCGGGAGGAGCACAGATACGCAGTATTTT. Translation gives CASSPPTSGRSTDTQYF. The rearrangement joins TRBV9 to TRBJ2-3; 13 nucleotides match TRBD2. J was trimmed by 0 bases and V by 4 bases; bases with no gene match: 5. The CDR3 sequence is 17 residues long. Germline values: CDR1 SGDLS, CDR2 YYNGEE. The entire variable domain, with the rest obtained from reference TRBV9 and TRBJ2-3, is as follows: DSGVTQTPKHLITATGQRVTLRCSPRSGDLSVYWYQQSLDQGLQFLIQYYNGEERAKGNILERFSAQQFPDLHSELNLSSLELGDSALYFCASSPPTSGRSTDTQYFGPGTRLTVL.

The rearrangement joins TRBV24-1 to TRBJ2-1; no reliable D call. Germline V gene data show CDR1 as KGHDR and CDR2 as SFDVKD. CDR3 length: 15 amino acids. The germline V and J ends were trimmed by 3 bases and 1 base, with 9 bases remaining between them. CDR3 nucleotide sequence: TGTGCCACCAGTGATCGGAGTCCTTCCTACAATGAGCAGTTCTTC. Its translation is CATSDRSPSYNEQFF.

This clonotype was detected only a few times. CDR3 sequence: CASSTAQGNYGYTF. For the CDR3, the DNA is TGCGCCAGCAGCACGGCACAGGGAAACTATGGCTACACCTTC. The chain joins TRBV5-1 to TRBJ1-2; a possible D gene is TRBD1 (6 bases). Deletions cut 4 bases from V and 2 bases from J, with 12 bases between. This CDR3 has 14 residues. Germline loops: CDR1 SGHRS, CDR2 YFSETQ.

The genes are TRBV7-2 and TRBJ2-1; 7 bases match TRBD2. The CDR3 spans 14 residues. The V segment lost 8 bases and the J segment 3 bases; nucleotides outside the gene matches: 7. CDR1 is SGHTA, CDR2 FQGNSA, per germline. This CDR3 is CASVPGLNYNEQFF. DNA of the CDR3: TGTGCCAGCGTACCGGGACTAAACTACAATGAGCAGTTCTTC.

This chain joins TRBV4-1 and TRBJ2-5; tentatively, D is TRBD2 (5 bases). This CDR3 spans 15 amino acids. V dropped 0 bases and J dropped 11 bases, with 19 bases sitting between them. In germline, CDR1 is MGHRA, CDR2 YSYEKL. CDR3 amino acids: CASSQDFSGYNEQYF. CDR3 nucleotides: TGCGCCAGCAGCCAAGATTTCAGCGGTTACAATGAGCAGTACTTC.

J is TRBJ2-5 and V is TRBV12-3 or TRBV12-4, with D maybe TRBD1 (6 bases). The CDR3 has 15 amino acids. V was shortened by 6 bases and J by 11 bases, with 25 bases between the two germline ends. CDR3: CASRNRDTELREQYF. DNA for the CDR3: TGTGCCAGCAGAAACCGGGACACGGAACTCCGAGAGCAGTACTTC.

This CDR3 reads CASSKASGSDTQYF. The CDR3 bases are TGTGCCAGCAGTAAGGCTAGCGGGAGTGATACGCAGTATTTT. V is TRBV5-4 and J is TRBJ2-3, with TRBD2 matching 10 bases. Unmatched junction bases numbered 6, after V lost 5 bases and J lost 6 bases. Per germline, CDR1 SGHNT and CDR2 YYREEE (reference sequence). The CDR3 is 14 amino acids.

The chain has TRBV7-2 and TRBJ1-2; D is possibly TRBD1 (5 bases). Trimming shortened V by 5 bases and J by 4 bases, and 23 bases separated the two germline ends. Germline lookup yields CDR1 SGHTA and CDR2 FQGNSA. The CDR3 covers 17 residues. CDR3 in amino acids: CASSPGVRNRPVYGYTF. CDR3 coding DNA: TGTGCCAGCAGCCCCGGTGTTCGAAACAGGCCCGTCTATGGCTACACCTTC. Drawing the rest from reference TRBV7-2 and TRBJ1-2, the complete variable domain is GAGVSQSPSNKVTEKGKDVELRCDPISGHTALYWYRQSLGQGLEFLIYFQGNSAPDKSGLPSDRFSAERTGGSVSTLTIQRTQQEDSAVYLCASSPGVRNRPVYGYTFGSGTRLTVV.

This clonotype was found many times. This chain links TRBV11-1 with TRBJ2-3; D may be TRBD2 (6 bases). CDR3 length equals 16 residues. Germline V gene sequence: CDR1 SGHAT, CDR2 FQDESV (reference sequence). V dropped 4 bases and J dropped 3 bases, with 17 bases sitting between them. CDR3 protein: CASSSGGISRTDTQYF. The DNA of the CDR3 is TGTGCCAGCAGCTCCGGCGGGATCTCCCGGACAGATACGCAGTATTTT.

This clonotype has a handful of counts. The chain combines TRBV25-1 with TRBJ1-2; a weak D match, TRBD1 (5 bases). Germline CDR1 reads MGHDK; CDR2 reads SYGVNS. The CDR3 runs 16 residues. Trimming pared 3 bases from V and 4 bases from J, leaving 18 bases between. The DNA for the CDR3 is TGTGCCAGCAGTGACCTAGGGGAATTAGAGATCTATGGCTACACCTTC. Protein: CASSDLGELEIYGYTF.